This is a list of T cell receptor beta chains from one sample in a study of Ad26.COV2.S vaccination and SARS-CoV-2 variants. Assay: immunoSEQ multiplex PCR; the TCRdb copy retains only in-frame clones and omits some. The sample has fewer than 500,000 clones; about nine tenths are singletons. Sequenced material: peripheral blood, taken in a trial of Ad26.COV2.S vaccine versus placebo. These receptors were obtained from a person between 18 and 59 years old who received the Ad26.COV2.S COVID-19 vaccine or a placebo. The CDR3 runs from the conserved cysteine through the conserved F or W. A D gene is named only where the DNA matches it firmly. The listing skips clone size in some rows; elsewhere it reads once, few, many or a size class.

cdr3_aa: CASSFGTANEKLFF
cdr3_nt: TGCGCCAGCAGCTTCGGGACAGCTAATGAAAAACTGTTTTTT
v_call: TRBV5-1
d_call: TRBD1
clone_size: -
j_call: TRBJ1-4

cdr3_aa: CAISDLGDWVF
cdr3_nt: TGTGCCATCAGTGACTTAGGGGATTGGGTCTTC
v_call: TRBV10-3
d_call: -
clone_size: -
j_call: TRBJ2-1

cdr3_aa: CASSHGQGLALTNEKLFF
cdr3_nt: TGTGCCAGCAGCCATGGACAGGGTCTTGCACTGACTAATGAAAAACTGTTTTTT
v_call: TRBV3-1/TRBV3-2
d_call: TRBD1
clone_size: -
j_call: TRBJ1-4

cdr3_aa: CASSRDRVGTGELFF
cdr3_nt: TGCGCCAGCAGCCGAGACAGGGTTGGTACCGGGGAGCTGTTTTTT
v_call: TRBV5-1
d_call: TRBD1
clone_size: once
j_call: TRBJ2-2

cdr3_aa: CASRTGLRQPQHF
cdr3_nt: TGTGCCAGCAGAACAGGGTTGCGTCAGCCCCAGCATTTT
v_call: TRBV6-5
d_call: -
clone_size: -
j_call: TRBJ1-5

cdr3_aa: CASSTPGLAGTSRNIQYF
cdr3_nt: TGTGCCAGCAGTACTCCGGGACTAGCGGGGACCAGTAGAAACATTCAGTACTTC
v_call: TRBV6-2/TRBV6-3
d_call: TRBD2
clone_size: -
j_call: TRBJ2-4

cdr3_aa: CSLMTGYGYTF
cdr3_nt: TGCAGCTTAATGACAGGCTATGGCTACACCTTC
v_call: TRBV20-1
d_call: -
clone_size: -
j_call: TRBJ1-2

cdr3_aa: CASSLSENTQYF
cdr3_nt: TGTGCCAGCAGCTTAAGTGAGAATACGCAGTATTTT
v_call: TRBV7-6
d_call: -
clone_size: -
j_call: TRBJ2-3

cdr3_aa: CASSPGSVFGELFF
cdr3_nt: TGTGCCAGCAGTCCCGGGAGTGTATTCGGGGAGCTGTTTTTT
v_call: TRBV25-1
d_call: -
clone_size: -
j_call: TRBJ2-2

cdr3_aa: CASRGGGRKERQYEQYF
cdr3_nt: TGTGCCAGCAGAGGTGGCGGGAGAAAAGAACGCCAATACGAGCAGTACTTC
v_call: TRBV5-4
d_call: TRBD2
clone_size: few
j_call: TRBJ2-7

cdr3_aa: CASRTSAGDRGGTDTQYF
cdr3_nt: TGTGCCAGCAGGACTAGCGCCGGTGACAGAGGAGGCACAGATACGCAGTATTTT
v_call: TRBV28
d_call: TRBD2
clone_size: -
j_call: TRBJ2-3

cdr3_aa: CASSPGTLSTDTQYF
cdr3_nt: TGTGCCAGCAGCCCCGGGACACTAAGCACAGATACGCAGTATTTT
v_call: TRBV6-5
d_call: -
clone_size: -
j_call: TRBJ2-3

cdr3_aa: CASSPNEAVRGREQPQHF
cdr3_nt: TGTGCCAGCAGCCCAAATGAGGCGGTGAGGGGGAGGGAGCAGCCCCAGCATTTT
v_call: TRBV7-3
d_call: -
clone_size: -
j_call: TRBJ1-5

cdr3_aa: CSAGLRTGARYEQYF
cdr3_nt: TGCAGCGCGGGACTAAGGACAGGGGCGAGGTACGAGCAGTACTTC
v_call: TRBV29-1
d_call: TRBD1
clone_size: -
j_call: TRBJ2-7

cdr3_aa: CASGRGTNTGELFF
cdr3_nt: TGTGCTAGTGGTCGGGGGACGAACACCGGGGAGCTGTTTTTT
v_call: TRBV12-5
d_call: -
clone_size: -
j_call: TRBJ2-2

cdr3_aa: CASSSIAGATDTQYF
cdr3_nt: TGTGCCAGCAGCTCTATAGCGGGGGCCACAGATACGCAGTATTTT
v_call: TRBV5-6
d_call: TRBD2
clone_size: -
j_call: TRBJ2-3

cdr3_aa: CASSKSGGRGYNEQFF
cdr3_nt: TGTGCCAGCAGCAAGTCTGGCGGGAGAGGGTACAATGAGCAGTTCTTC
v_call: TRBV21-1
d_call: -
clone_size: -
j_call: TRBJ2-1

cdr3_aa: CASSPGLAAEQYF
cdr3_nt: TGCGCCAGCAGTCCGGGACTAGCGGCTGAGCAGTACTTC
v_call: TRBV4-1
d_call: TRBD2
clone_size: -
j_call: TRBJ2-7

cdr3_aa: CASSISPGLETQYF
cdr3_nt: TGTGCCAGTAGTATTAGTCCGGGGCTGGAGACCCAGTACTTC
v_call: TRBV19
d_call: -
clone_size: -
j_call: TRBJ2-5

cdr3_aa: CASSTWDEGARDEQFF
cdr3_nt: TGTGCCAGCAGTACTTGGGACGAGGGGGCGCGGGATGAGCAGTTCTTC
v_call: TRBV7-9
d_call: TRBD1
clone_size: -
j_call: TRBJ2-1

cdr3_aa: CATSRSLGSYEQYF
cdr3_nt: TGTGCCACCAGCAGAAGCTTAGGCTCCTACGAGCAGTACTTC
v_call: TRBV15
d_call: -
clone_size: once
j_call: TRBJ2-7

cdr3_aa: CASSGKSVTEAFF
cdr3_nt: TGTGCCAGCTCAGGGAAGAGTGTCACTGAAGCTTTCTTT
v_call: TRBV18
d_call: -
clone_size: -
j_call: TRBJ1-1

cdr3_aa: CSVFHPGTGYEQYF
cdr3_nt: TGCAGCGTTTTCCATCCTGGGACAGGCTACGAGCAGTACTTC
v_call: TRBV29-1
d_call: TRBD1
clone_size: once
j_call: TRBJ2-7

cdr3_aa: CASSERDGSTDTQYF
cdr3_nt: TGTGCCAGCAGTGAAAGGGACGGAAGCACAGATACGCAGTATTTT
v_call: TRBV6-4
d_call: -
clone_size: many
j_call: TRBJ2-3

cdr3_aa: CASSLAAINQPQHF
cdr3_nt: TGTGCCAGTAGTCTAGCAGCCATAAATCAGCCCCAGCATTTT
v_call: TRBV19
d_call: -
clone_size: -
j_call: TRBJ1-5

cdr3_aa: CASSQDKLGNTIYF
cdr3_nt: TGTGCCAGCAGCCAAGATAAGCTTGGAAACACCATATATTTT
v_call: TRBV14
d_call: -
clone_size: -
j_call: TRBJ1-3

cdr3_aa: CASSLGGTGELFF
cdr3_nt: TGTGCCAGCAGCTTAGGGGGCACCGGGGAGCTGTTTTTT
v_call: TRBV7-2
d_call: -
clone_size: -
j_call: TRBJ2-2

cdr3_aa: CAISDAGGTKNIQYF
cdr3_nt: TGTGCCATCAGTGATGCGGGAGGGACCAAAAACATTCAGTACTTC
v_call: TRBV10-3
d_call: TRBD2
clone_size: -
j_call: TRBJ2-4

cdr3_aa: CASKGYEQYF
cdr3_nt: TGTGCCAGCAAGGGTTACGAGCAGTACTTC
v_call: TRBV28
d_call: -
clone_size: -
j_call: TRBJ2-7

cdr3_aa: CASSPPLGGNYNEQFF
cdr3_nt: TGTGCCAGCAGTCCCCCCCTGGGCGGGAACTACAATGAGCAGTTCTTC
v_call: TRBV28
d_call: -
clone_size: -
j_call: TRBJ2-1

cdr3_aa: CASRPDFGILGLVQETQYF
cdr3_nt: TGTGCCAGCAGACCCGACTTTGGCATTCTAGGACTAGTTCAAGAGACCCAGTACTTC
v_call: TRBV9
d_call: TRBD2
clone_size: -
j_call: TRBJ2-5

cdr3_aa: CASSLRSGRAGYNEQFF
cdr3_nt: TGCGCCAGCAGCTTGAGGAGCGGGAGGGCCGGGTACAATGAGCAGTTCTTC
v_call: TRBV5-1
d_call: TRBD2
clone_size: -
j_call: TRBJ2-1

cdr3_aa: CSVGGLTANTGELFF
cdr3_nt: TGCAGCGTTGGGGGGCTAACCGCGAACACCGGGGAGCTGTTTTTT
v_call: TRBV29-1
d_call: -
clone_size: -
j_call: TRBJ2-2

cdr3_aa: CASSSGRSSYNEQFF
cdr3_nt: TGTGCCAGCAGTTCCGGACGGAGCTCCTACAATGAGCAGTTCTTC
v_call: TRBV6-4
d_call: -
clone_size: once
j_call: TRBJ2-1

cdr3_aa: CASRLRRNTGELFF
cdr3_nt: TGTGCCAGCAGGTTAAGGAGGAACACCGGGGAGCTGTTTTTT
v_call: TRBV11-2
d_call: -
clone_size: -
j_call: TRBJ2-2

cdr3_aa: CASSLDSTGEPYNEQFF
cdr3_nt: TGTGCCAGCAGCTTAGATAGTACAGGGGAACCCTACAATGAGCAGTTCTTC
v_call: TRBV7-9
d_call: TRBD1
clone_size: -
j_call: TRBJ2-1

cdr3_aa: CSVSRREQETQYF
cdr3_nt: TGCAGCGTCAGTCGTCGGGAACAAGAGACCCAGTACTTC
v_call: TRBV29-1
d_call: -
clone_size: -
j_call: TRBJ2-5

cdr3_aa: CSVEGGETQYF
cdr3_nt: TGCAGCGTTGAAGGAGGAGAGACCCAGTACTTC
v_call: TRBV29-1
d_call: -
clone_size: -
j_call: TRBJ2-5